This is a list of T cell receptor beta chains from one sample in a study of T-cell memory formation after mild COVID-19. A single record per CDR3 protein comes from TCRdb applying MiXCR to the 5' RACE reads. This sample carries about 140,000 distinct CDR3 sequences, more than 13% of them seen once, and the ten largest clones take about 30%. Sequences were obtained from PBMCs or a T cell subset sorted from them (not recorded which). The receptor source for this set is an adult woman who had mild COVID-19 (a few samples of this study predate the infection). Cell type and time point are not known. Each CDR3 is given with its conserved first and last residue. A clone size is listed for some rows: how often the clone was seen (once, few, many), or a class if it is expanded.

v_gene: TRBV12-5; j_gene: TRBJ2-5; abundance: .; CDR3aa: CASGIAGYQETQYF
v_gene: TRBV7-2; j_gene: TRBJ2-1; abundance: .; CDR3aa: CASSLVLAGGPHEQFF
v_gene: TRBV3-1; j_gene: TRBJ2-7; abundance: few; CDR3aa: CASCSLSRGTYEQYF
v_gene: TRBV7-2; j_gene: TRBJ2-7; abundance: .; CDR3aa: CASSLASAGLIYEQYF
v_gene: TRBV2; j_gene: TRBJ2-1; abundance: .; CDR3aa: CASTSGGASNEQFF
v_gene: TRBV24-1; j_gene: TRBJ2-1; abundance: .; CDR3aa: CATSASVPPEQFF
v_gene: TRBV29-1; j_gene: TRBJ2-1; abundance: few; CDR3aa: CSVETLAVLNDEQFF
v_gene: TRBV4-3; j_gene: TRBJ2-5; abundance: .; CDR3aa: CASSRETGGGETQYF
v_gene: TRBV5-1; j_gene: TRBJ1-1; abundance: .; CDR3aa: CASSWGQPNTEAFF
v_gene: TRBV20-1; j_gene: TRBJ2-3; abundance: few; CDR3aa: CSAQTSGPSTDTQYF
v_gene: TRBV12-3/TRBV12-4; j_gene: TRBJ2-3; abundance: .; CDR3aa: CASSFIAGPSTDTQYF
v_gene: TRBV29-1; j_gene: TRBJ2-1; abundance: few; CDR3aa: CSVEGGLDNEQFF
v_gene: TRBV7-9; j_gene: TRBJ1-6; abundance: few; CDR3aa: CASSHEQGVDSPLHF
v_gene: TRBV6-2/TRBV6-3; j_gene: TRBJ2-1; abundance: few; CDR3aa: CASSDLDRSGLVNEQFF
v_gene: TRBV7-3; j_gene: TRBJ2-3; abundance: few; CDR3aa: CASSLTVRPTDTQYF